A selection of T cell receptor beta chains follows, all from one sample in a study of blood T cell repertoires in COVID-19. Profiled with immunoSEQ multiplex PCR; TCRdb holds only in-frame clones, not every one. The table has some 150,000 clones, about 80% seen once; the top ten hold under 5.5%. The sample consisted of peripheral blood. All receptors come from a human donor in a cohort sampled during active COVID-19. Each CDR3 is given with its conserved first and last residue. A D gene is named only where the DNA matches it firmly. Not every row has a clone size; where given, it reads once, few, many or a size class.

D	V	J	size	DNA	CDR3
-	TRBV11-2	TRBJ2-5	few	TGTGCCAGCAGCTTAGATAGGGCGGGGGCGGAAGAGACCCAGTACTTC	CASSLDRAGAEETQYF
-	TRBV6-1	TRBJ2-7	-	TGTGCCAGCAGTGACCCTACAGGGAACTCCTACGAGCAGTACTTC	CASSDPTGNSYEQYF
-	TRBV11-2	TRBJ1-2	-	TGTGCCAGCAGCTTAACCCTTTCAGGGTTTGGAGCTCGCGAGTATGGCTACACCTTC	CASSLTLSGFGAREYGYTF
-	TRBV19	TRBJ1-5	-	TGTGCCAGTAGTATGCGACAGGCGCGGGATCAGCCCCAGCATTTT	CASSMRQARDQPQHF
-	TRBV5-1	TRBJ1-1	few	TGCGCCAGCAGCTTGAATCAGGTGAACACTGAAGCTTTCTTT	CASSLNQVNTEAFF
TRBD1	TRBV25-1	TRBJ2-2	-	TGTGCCAGCAGGTCGGACAGGGAGGAGCTGTTTTTT	CASRSDREELFF
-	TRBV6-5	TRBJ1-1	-	TGTGCCAGCAGTTACTCTGGGAATGGACAGCATGAGGCTTTCTTT	CASSYSGNGQHEAFF
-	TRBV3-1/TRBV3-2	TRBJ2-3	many	TGTGCCAGCAGCCAAGAACGCCAGAGCACAGATACGCAGTATTTT	CASSQERQSTDTQYF
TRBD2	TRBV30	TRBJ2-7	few	TGTGCCTGGAGTGGCGGGGGGTACGAGCAGTACTTC	CAWSGGGYEQYF
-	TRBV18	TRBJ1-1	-	TGTGCCAGCTCGCGTAAACAGGGACTGAACACTGAAGCTTTCTTT	CASSRKQGLNTEAFF
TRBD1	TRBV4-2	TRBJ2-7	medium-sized	TGTGCCAGCAGCCAAACAAGGGGGCACCACGAGCAGTACTTC	CASSQTRGHHEQYF
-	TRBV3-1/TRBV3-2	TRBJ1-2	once	TGTGCCAGCCGCCGGGGGGGAGTCCTAGGAGACAACTATGGCTACACCTTC	CASRRGGVLGDNYGYTF
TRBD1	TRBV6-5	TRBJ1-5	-	TGTGCCAGCAGTTGGAGACAGGGGGGAAATCAGCCCCAGCATTTT	CASSWRQGGNQPQHF
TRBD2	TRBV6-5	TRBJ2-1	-	TGTGCCAGCAGGAGAGCGGGGGCCCCCAATGAGCAGTTCTTC	CASRRAGAPNEQFF
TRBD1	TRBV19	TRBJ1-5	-	TGTGCCAGTATACGATCACAGGGGGCTCAGCCCCAGCATTTT	CASIRSQGAQPQHF
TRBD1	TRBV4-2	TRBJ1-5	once	TGTGCCAGCAGCCAGGGACAGGGTGAGGATCAGCCCCAGCATTTT	CASSQGQGEDQPQHF
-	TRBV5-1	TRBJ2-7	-	TGCGCCAGCAGCTTGAATGTCGTTCCCTACGAGCAGTACTTC	CASSLNVVPYEQYF
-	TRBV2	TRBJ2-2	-	TGTGCCAGCAGTGAAGCGAGGGATCCGAACACCGGGGAGCTGTTTTTT	CASSEARDPNTGELFF
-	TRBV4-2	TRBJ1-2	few	TGTGCCAGCAGCCAACCCGCGACAGTCTATGGCTACACCTTC	CASSQPATVYGYTF
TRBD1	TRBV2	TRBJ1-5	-	TGTGCCAGCAGACCCGACAGGGGAGGCAATCAGCCCCAGCATTTT	CASRPDRGGNQPQHF
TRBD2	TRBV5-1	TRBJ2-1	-	TGCGCCAGCAGCCCGACTAGCGGGGGGGCCCTTTACAATGAGCAGTTCTTC	CASSPTSGGALYNEQFF
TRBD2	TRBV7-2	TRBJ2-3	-	TGTGCCAGCAGCCTGGGACTAGGGAGGGGCACAGATACGCAGTATTTT	CASSLGLGRGTDTQYF
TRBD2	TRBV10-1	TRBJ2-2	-	TGCGCCAGCAGTGAGTCGGGGATAGCGGGATTCAACACCGGGGAGCTGTTTTTT	CASSESGIAGFNTGELFF
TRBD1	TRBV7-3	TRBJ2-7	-	TGTGCCAGCAGTCCCGGGACAGGAGTCTCCTACGAGCAGTACTTC	CASSPGTGVSYEQYF
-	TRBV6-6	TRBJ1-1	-	TGTGCCAGCAGTTACTCGAAATTGGCAAACACTGAAGCTTTCTTT	CASSYSKLANTEAFF
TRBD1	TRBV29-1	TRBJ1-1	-	TGCAGCGTTGAGGGACAGGGCTCTGAAGCTTTCTTT	CSVEGQGSEAFF
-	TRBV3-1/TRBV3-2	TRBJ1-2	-	TGTGCCAGCAGCCTTACGGGGGAAGCTAACTATGGCTACACCTTC	CASSLTGEANYGYTF
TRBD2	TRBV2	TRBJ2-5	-	TGTGCCAGTGAACCGGGACTAGCTTACGAGAAGGCCCAGTACTTC	CASEPGLAYEKAQYF
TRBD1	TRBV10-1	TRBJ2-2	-	TGCGCCAGTCCGCCGGGACAGCTATCTTACAGGGTCACCGGGGAGCTGTTTTTT	CASPPGQLSYRVTGELFF
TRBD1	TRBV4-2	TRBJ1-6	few	TGTGCCAGCAGCCAAGAAGACAGGGGGCATTCACCCCTCCACTTT	CASSQEDRGHSPLHF
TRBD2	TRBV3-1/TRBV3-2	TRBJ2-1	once	TGTGCCAGCAGCCAAGGAGCGGGGGCCTACAATGAGCAGTTCTTC	CASSQGAGAYNEQFF
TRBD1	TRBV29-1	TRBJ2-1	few	TGCAGCGTGGGAACAGGGGGCAATGAGCAGTTCTTC	CSVGTGGNEQFF
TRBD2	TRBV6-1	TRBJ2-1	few	TGTGCCAGCAGTGAACTGCGGGGGTCTGGAGAGCAGTTCTTC	CASSELRGSGEQFF
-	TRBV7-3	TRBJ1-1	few	TGTGCCAGCAGCTTCCGACAGAACACTGAAGCTTTCTTT	CASSFRQNTEAFF
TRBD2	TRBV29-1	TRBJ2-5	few	TGCAGCGTTGTGGGGGGACTAGCGGTACAAGAGACCCAGTACTTC	CSVVGGLAVQETQYF
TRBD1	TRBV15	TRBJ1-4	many	TGTGCCACCAGGAGCGGCGACAGGGGGCCGAGTGAAAAACTGTTTTTT	CATRSGDRGPSEKLFF
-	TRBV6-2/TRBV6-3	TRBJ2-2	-	TGTGCCAGCAGCCGACTGAACACCGGGGAGCTGTTTTTT	CASSRLNTGELFF
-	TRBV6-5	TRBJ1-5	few	TGTGCCAGCAGGACAGCGTCCAATCAGCCCCAGCATTTT	CASRTASNQPQHF
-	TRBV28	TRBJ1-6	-	TGTGCCAGCAGTTTAACGGCGGTGTATAATTCACCCCTCCACTTT	CASSLTAVYNSPLHF
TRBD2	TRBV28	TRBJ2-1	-	TGTGCCAGCAGCTCTAGCGGGGGGCGGGATGAGCAGTTCTTC	CASSSSGGRDEQFF
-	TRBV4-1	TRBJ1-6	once	TGCGCCAGCAGCCGCAATGGACAGCCAGATTCACCCCTCCACTTT	CASSRNGQPDSPLHF
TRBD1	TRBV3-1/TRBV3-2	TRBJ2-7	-	TGTGCCAGCAGCCTCCGGGACAGGAGATCCTACGAGCAGTACTTC	CASSLRDRRSYEQYF
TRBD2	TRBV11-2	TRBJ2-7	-	TGTGCCAGCAGCTTCCCGGGGGGCTACGAGCAGTACTTC	CASSFPGGYEQYF
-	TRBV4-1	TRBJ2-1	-	TGCGCCAGCAGCCAAGGAATGGGGGGGCTTAATGAGCAGTTCTTC	CASSQGMGGLNEQFF
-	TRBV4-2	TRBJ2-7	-	TGTGCCAGCAGCCAAGAGGCAGGGACCTACGAGCAGTACTTC	CASSQEAGTYEQYF
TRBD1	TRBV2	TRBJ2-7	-	TGTGCCAGCCGAATCGGGGCAGGGGGCCTCAACGAGCAGTACTTC	CASRIGAGGLNEQYF
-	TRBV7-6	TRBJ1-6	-	TGTGCCAGCAGCTTAGAGACCGGGTACTCACCCCTCCACTTT	CASSLETGYSPLHF
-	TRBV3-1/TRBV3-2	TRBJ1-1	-	TGTGCCAGCAGCCAAGATATGGGGAGCACTGAAGCTTTCTTT	CASSQDMGSTEAFF
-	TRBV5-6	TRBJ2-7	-	TGTGCCAGCAGTCCCGCGGGTGGGGTCGAGCAGTACTTC	CASSPAGGVEQYF
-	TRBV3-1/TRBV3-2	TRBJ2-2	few	TGTGCCAGCAGCTCCCCGCCGGGTCACCATCCAGATAGGTTCGTTACTGGGGAGCTGTTTTTT	CASSSPPGHHPDRFVTGELFF
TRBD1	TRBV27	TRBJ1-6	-	TGTGCCAGCACCCGACAGGGCTCGAATTCACCCCTCCACTTT	CASTRQGSNSPLHF
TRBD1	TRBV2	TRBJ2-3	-	TGTGCCAGCAGTAAGGGGACAGGGGGCACAGATACGCAGTATTTT	CASSKGTGGTDTQYF
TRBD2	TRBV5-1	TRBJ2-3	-	TGCGCCAGCAGCTTAAAGACTAGCGGGGGCACAGATACGCAGTATTTT	CASSLKTSGGTDTQYF
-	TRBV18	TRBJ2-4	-	TGTGCCAGCTCACCAACATCGAGCGAGGACATTCAGTACTTC	CASSPTSSEDIQYF
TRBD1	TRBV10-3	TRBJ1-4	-	TGTGCCATCAGTGAGTCGACAGGGGAAAAACTGTTTTTT	CAISESTGEKLFF
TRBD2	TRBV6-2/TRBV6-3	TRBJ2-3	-	TGTGCCAGCAGTTACTCGTGGGCTAGCGGGAGCACAGATACGCAGTATTTT	CASSYSWASGSTDTQYF
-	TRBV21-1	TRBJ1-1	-	TGTGCCAGCAGTTTGCCTAGGGGTGAGTGGACTGAAGCTTTCTTT	CASSLPRGEWTEAFF
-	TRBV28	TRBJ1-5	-	TGTGCCAGCAGTGTACAGGATCAGCCCCAGCATTTT	CASSVQDQPQHF
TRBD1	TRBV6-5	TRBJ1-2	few	TGTGCCAGCAGCCGAGGACAGGGCCCCTATGGCTACACCTTC	CASSRGQGPYGYTF